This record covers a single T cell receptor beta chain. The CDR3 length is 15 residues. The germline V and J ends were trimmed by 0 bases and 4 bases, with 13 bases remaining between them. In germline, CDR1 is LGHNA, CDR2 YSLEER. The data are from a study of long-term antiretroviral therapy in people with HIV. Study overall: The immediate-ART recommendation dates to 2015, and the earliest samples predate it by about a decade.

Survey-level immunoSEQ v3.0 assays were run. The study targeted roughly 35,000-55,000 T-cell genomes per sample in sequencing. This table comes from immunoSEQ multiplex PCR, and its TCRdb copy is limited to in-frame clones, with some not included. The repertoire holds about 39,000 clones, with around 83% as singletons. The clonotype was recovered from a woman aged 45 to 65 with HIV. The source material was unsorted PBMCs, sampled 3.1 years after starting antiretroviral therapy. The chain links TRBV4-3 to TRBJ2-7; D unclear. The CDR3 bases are TGCGCCAGCAGCCAAGATCGGACCCTGGTGTACGAGCAGTACTTC. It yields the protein CASSQDRTLVYEQYF.